The 9 T cell receptor beta chains given below trace back to one sample, sequenced in a study of blood T cell repertoires in COVID-19. Sequencing was performed with immunoSEQ multiplex PCR; in TCRdb, only in-frame clones are kept and a portion is missing. The table shows around 360,000 clones, with roughly 90% occurring only once. Sequencing was carried out using PBMCs or T cells enriched from blood (not recorded which). Every receptor here comes from a woman in her twenties or thirties who had recovered from COVID-19.

The V call is TRBV5-4, the J call TRBJ2-5, with 16 bases aligning to TRBD2. Germline CDR1 is SGHNT and CDR2 is YYREEE (reference sequence). This CDR3 region has 16 residues. The junction had 4 bases not matched to a gene; V was cut back by 4 bases and J by 4 bases. The CDR3 DNA reads TGTGCCAGCAGCGCCGGGACTAGCGGGGGGGCAGAGACCCAGTACTTC. It yields the protein CASSAGTSGGAETQYF.

The V call is TRBV6-5, the J call TRBJ2-1, with TRBD2 matching 10 bases. The germline V gene encodes CDR1 MNHEY and CDR2 SVGAGI. V was pared by 6 bases and J by 10 bases, with 3 bases of the junction left unmatched. The CDR3 runs 12 residues. The CDR3 DNA reads TGTGCCAGCAGCCGTAGCGGGAGGGAGCAGTTCTTC. Protein sequence: CASSRSGREQFF.

The chain is built from TRBV30 and TRBJ2-2, with 11 bases that match TRBD1. CDR3 length: 14 amino acids. The V and J ends lost 5 bases and 5 bases, in that order; junction bases with no gene match: 4. CDR1 is GTSNPN and CDR2 is SVGIG in the germline V gene (reference sequence). The chain's CDR3 is CAWDRDRGTGELFF. The DNA for the CDR3 is TGTGCCTGGGACCGGGACAGGGGGACCGGGGAGCTGTTTTTT.

This chain links TRBV19 with TRBJ2-7, with D possibly TRBD1 on 6 matching bases. This CDR3 has 15 amino acids. Per the germline V gene, CDR1 is LNHDA and CDR2 is SQIVND (reference sequence). Between the trimmed V and J ends, which lost 3 bases and 2 bases, there was a span of 14 bases. This chain's CDR3 is CASSMGWGQPYEQYF. CDR3 DNA sequence: TGTGCCAGTAGTATGGGGTGGGGACAACCCTACGAGCAGTACTTC.

The chain is built from TRBV9 and TRBJ2-5; D perhaps matches TRBD2 (5 bases). The germline V gene has CDR1 SGDLS and CDR2 YYNGEE. Trimming took off 0 bases at V and 5 bases at J, with 8 bases between the two ends. The CDR3 sequence is 13 residues long. CDR3 region: CASSVVGKETQYF. DNA for the CDR3: TGTGCCAGCAGCGTAGTCGGGAAGGAGACCCAGTACTTC. The full variable domain, with the rest looked up from reference TRBV9 and TRBJ2-5, is DSGVTQTPKHLITATGQRVTLRCSPRSGDLSVYWYQQSLDQGLQFLIQYYNGEERAKGNILERFSAQQFPDLHSELNLSSLELGDSALYFCASSVVGKETQYFGPGTRLLVL.

The chain joins TRBV19 to TRBJ1-2; 9 bases are shared with TRBD1. CDR3 length: 14 amino acids. The V gene's germline CDR1 is LNHDA and CDR2 SQIVND (reference sequence). The trim removed 5 bases at V and 7 bases at J, leaving 8 bases unmatched. CDR3 residues: CASSRPGQGGGYTF. CDR3 nucleotide sequence: TGTGCCAGTAGTCGTCCGGGACAGGGAGGTGGCTACACCTTC. Full variable domain (outside the CDR3, taken from reference TRBV19 and TRBJ1-2): DGGITQSPKYLFRKEGQNVTLSCEQNLNHDAMYWYRQDPGQGLRLIYYSQIVNDFQKGDIAEGYSVSREKKESFPLTVTSAQKNPTAFYLCASSRPGQGGGYTFGSGTRLTVV.

J is TRBJ2-1 and V is TRBV5-6; D may be TRBD1 (5 bases). V was pared by 0 bases and J by 6 bases, with 7 bases between. The CDR3 loop spans 13 amino acids. Per the germline V gene, CDR1 is SGHDT and CDR2 is YYEEEE. The CDR3 is CASSLGRGNEQFF. DNA for the CDR3: TGTGCCAGCAGCTTGGGTAGGGGCAATGAGCAGTTCTTC.

This chain joins TRBV6-4 and TRBJ2-1, with 11 bases matching TRBD2. From germline, CDR1 is MRHNA and CDR2 SNTAGT. CDR3 size: 13 residues. V dropped 5 bases and J dropped 9; count of bases not matched to a gene: 3. CDR3 nucleotide sequence: TGTGCCAGCAGTAACGGACTAGCGGGTGAGCAGTTCTTC. Translation: CASSNGLAGEQFF.

This chain connects TRBV9 to TRBJ1-4; 9 bases line up with TRBD1. The CDR3 contains 17 residues. The germline V gene has CDR1 SGDLS and CDR2 YYNGEE. With 3 bases clipped from V and 4 bases from J, the junction kept 10 bases outside the gene matches. The CDR3 loop is CASSAVSPTGGNEKLFF. For the CDR3, the DNA is TGTGCCAGCAGCGCCGTATCTCCGACAGGGGGTAATGAAAAACTGTTTTTT.